The 26 T cell receptor beta chains below all came from one sample that was sequenced in a study of CD8+ T cells in alopecia areata (dated 2018 in TCRdb). The library was built by means of the immunoSEQ multiplex PCR assay. For TCR sequencing, RNA was extracted from every sample and reverse transcribed into cDNA to serve as template. TCRdb stores this immuneACCESS table with in-frame sequences only. Part of the clones is absent; in the studies checked, under half of the shortfall reflects unresolved V genes, and no reason is known for the rest. The sample contains tens of thousands of clones, more than 55% of them found a single time. The ten largest clones represent roughly 18% of the sample. The sample comprised NKG2D-high CD8+ T cells sorted from blood. The cell subset or site label, read with the paper, signifies: sorted CD8+ NKG2D-high blood T cells. The source is a human donor with alopecia areata.

The gene calls are TRBV27 and TRBJ2-1; D may be TRBD1 or TRBD2 (5 bases each). V was pared by 2 bases and J by 4 bases, with 12 bases between. Germline values: CDR1 MNHEY, CDR2 SMNVEV (reference sequence). The CDR3 covers 15 residues. This CDR3 reads CASSLASGPYNEQFF. In DNA, the CDR3 is TGTGCCAGCAGTTTAGCTTCGGGACCTTACAATGAGCAGTTCTTC.

This clone is categorized as medium-sized (0.01 to 0.1%). The chain recombines TRBV28 with TRBJ2-3; the D gene is possibly TRBD1 (5 bases). V lost 3 bases and J 2 bases, leaving 12 bases between the germline ends. This CDR3 comprises 15 residues. From germline, CDR1 is MDHEN and CDR2 SYDVKM. CDR3 bases: TGTGCCAGCAGTTTCAGGACACCGACCACAGATACGCAGTATTTT. As protein: CASSFRTPTTDTQYF. The whole variable domain, remainder taken from reference TRBV28 and TRBJ2-3, is DVKVTQSSRYLVKRTGEKVFLECVQDMDHENMFWYRQDPGLGLRLIYFSYDVKMKEKGDIPEGYSVSREKKERFSLILESASTNQTSMYLCASSFRTPTTDTQYFGPGTRLTVL.

In its sample, this clone was seen once. The chain has TRBV27 and TRBJ2-7; maybe TRBD2 (6 bases). V shed 6 bases and J shed 2 bases, with 14 bases lying between them. Germline assignment: CDR1 MNHEY and CDR2 SMNVEV (reference sequence). This CDR3 spans 14 amino acids. The CDR3 region is CASSPGTETYEQYF. The CDR3 nucleotides are TGTGCCAGCAGCCCCGGGACTGAAACCTACGAGCAGTACTTC.

This clone was observed a few times. The chain couples TRBV7-9 to TRBJ2-7; D ambiguous. Germline V gene sequence: CDR1 SEHNR, CDR2 FQNEAQ (reference sequence). CDR3 length: 13 residues. Trimming stripped 1 base from V and 3 bases from J, with 7 bases between. The CDR3 protein is CASSLGWGYEQYF. The CDR3 DNA is TGTGCCAGCAGCTTAGGATGGGGCTACGAGCAGTACTTC.

The J gene is TRBJ2-7, the V gene TRBV7-9; TRBD1 agrees at 7 bases. Germline V lookup: CDR1 SEHNR, CDR2 FQNEAQ (reference sequence). J lost 4 bases, V lost 1 base, and 4 bases had no gene match. This CDR3 has 14 amino acids. The CDR3 coding sequence is TGTGCCAGCAGCTTAGTGACAGGGCTGTACGAGCAGTACTTC. Its protein is CASSLVTGLYEQYF.

The V gene is TRBV29-1, the J gene TRBJ1-1; a weak D match, TRBD1 (6 bases). The CDR3 runs 15 residues. The V end was cut by 2 bases, the J end by 1 base, with 14 bases between. Germline V gene lookup returns CDR1 SQVTM and CDR2 ANQGSEA. The CDR3 nucleotides are TGCAGCGTTGAAATGGACCAGGGGAAGAACACTGAAGCTTTCTTT. The encoded protein is CSVEMDQGKNTEAFF.

The chain carries TRBV27 and TRBJ2-3; D might be TRBD2 (6 bases). Deletions cut 3 bases from V and 3 bases from J, with 16 bases between. Germline V gives CDR1 MNHEY, CDR2 SMNVEV (reference sequence). The CDR3 runs to 16 residues. CDR3: CASSFGGWGTTDTQYF. CDR3 DNA: TGTGCCAGCAGTTTTGGAGGCTGGGGGACTACAGATACGCAGTATTTT.

The chain employs TRBV7-9 and TRBJ2-2; no reliable D call. Deletions cut 1 base from V and 7 bases from J, with 10 bases between. The length of the CDR3 is 14 residues. Germline V gene sequence: CDR1 SEHNR, CDR2 FQNEAQ (reference sequence). The CDR3 DNA is TGTGCCAGCAGCTTAGTATCCGACCGCGGGGAGCTGTTTTTT. Translating it yields CASSLVSDRGELFF. The complete variable domain, with remaining parts taken from reference TRBV7-9 and TRBJ2-2, reads DTGVSQNPRHKITKRGQNVTFRCDPISEHNRLYWYRQTLGQGPEFLTYFQNEAQLEKSRLLSDRFSAERPKGSFSTLEIQRTEQGDSAMYLCASSLVSDRGELFFGEGSRLTVL.

With respect to this clone: At one end, the junction sequence differs from germline, possibly due to a read error. The chain combines TRBV23-1 with TRBJ2-1; 11 nucleotides line up with TRBD2. TRBV23-1 is labeled an ORF, and its function is uncertain. This CDR3 comprises 16 residues. The CDR3 reads CASSHLSGGDGNKQFF. The CDR3 DNA follows: TGCGCCAGCAGTCACCTTAGCGGGGGGGACGGCAATAAGCAGTTCTTC.

The chain has TRBV5-6 and TRBJ2-3, with TRBD2 matching 11 bases. The V gene's germline CDR1 is SGHDT and CDR2 YYEEEE. The length of the CDR3 is 16 residues. V shed 4 bases, J shed 4 bases, and the junction held 8 bases outside the gene matches. CDR3 amino acids: CASSGLGLAESDTQYF. The CDR3, as DNA: TGTGCCAGCAGCGGACTGGGACTAGCGGAATCAGATACGCAGTATTTT.

This chain uses TRBV18 with TRBJ2-7, with 10 bases aligning to TRBD2. The CDR3 spans 15 residues. Germline loops: CDR1 KGHSH, CDR2 LQKENI. The V segment lost 3 bases and the J segment 4 bases; nucleotides outside the gene matches: 6. CDR3 DNA: TGTGCCAGCTCACCCTCGACTAGCGGGTTTTACGAGCAGTACTTC. Protein product: CASSPSTSGFYEQYF.

The chain recombines TRBV4-1 with TRBJ1-6, with D maybe TRBD1 (6 bases). Deletions cut 0 bases from V and 7 bases from J, with 7 bases between. Germline lookup yields CDR1 MGHRA and CDR2 YSYEKL. This CDR3 is 14 amino acids long. The CDR3 coding sequence is TGCGCCAGCAGCCAAGAAGGGGGGAATTCACCCCTCCACTTT. Its translation is CASSQEGGNSPLHF.

The chain is built from TRBV7-6 and TRBJ2-5; D gene uncertain. The CDR3 is 12 residues long. Germline assignment: CDR1 SGHVS and CDR2 FNYEAQ. V gave up 5 bases and J gave up 7 bases, with 11 bases separating them. CDR3 DNA sequence: TGTGCCAGCAGCCCTCCGTCCGGGACCCAGTACTTC. Its translation is CASSPPSGTQYF.

The table lists this clone with a few counts. CDR3 amino acids: CSVLAYEQYF. CDR3 coding DNA: TGCAGCGTTTTAGCCTACGAGCAGTACTTC. The J gene is TRBJ2-7, the V gene TRBV29-1; the D is unclear. The CDR3 covers 10 residues. V shed 5 bases and J shed 2 bases, with 4 bases lying between them. The germline gives CDR1 SQVTM, CDR2 ANQGSEA.

This chain joins TRBV11-2 and TRBJ1-1; D not certain. The V end was cut by 1 base, the J end by 5 bases, with 5 bases between. Germline CDR1 is SGHAT and CDR2 is FQNNGV. The CDR3 has 12 amino acids. The CDR3, as DNA: TGTGCCAGCAGCTTAGGATTTACTGAAGCTTTCTTT. Translation gives CASSLGFTEAFF.

The CDR3 DNA follows: TGTGCCAGCAGTGGTCTAGCGGGAGAGGCTTTTCTCGAGCAGTACTTC. Residues: CASSGLAGEAFLEQYF. The chain couples TRBV2 to TRBJ2-7; 10 bases are a match to TRBD2. The CDR3 contains 16 residues. With 4 bases clipped from V and 6 bases from J, the junction kept 12 bases outside the gene matches. Per germline, CDR1 SNHLY and CDR2 FYNNEI.

The chain employs TRBV29-1 and TRBJ2-5, with TRBD2 matching over 8 bases. Trimming at V came to 4 bases and at J to 5 bases, leaving 15 bases not matched to a gene. CDR3 length equals 16 residues. Germline V gene sequence: CDR1 SQVTM, CDR2 ANQGSEA. The CDR3 DNA sequence: TGCAGCGTTGTTTTTGTAGCGGGGCCAGGGTGGGAGACCCAGTACTTC. Protein sequence: CSVVFVAGPGWETQYF.

V usage is TRBV7-9 and J usage is TRBJ2-7; TRBD1 aligns across 10 bases. CDR3 length: 15 residues. Germline loops: CDR1 SEHNR, CDR2 FQNEAQ (reference sequence). The V gene end was trimmed by 2 bases and the J gene end by 5 bases; junction bases not matched to a gene: 6. The CDR3, as DNA: TGTGCCAGCAGCTTAACTAGGACAGGGGGGAACGAGCAGTACTTC. Protein product: CASSLTRTGGNEQYF.

The CDR3, as DNA: TGTGCCAGCAGTTACGATCTCGAGACCCAGTACTTC. This codes for CASSYDLETQYF. The genes are TRBV6-6 and TRBJ2-5; unclear D gene. This CDR3 has 12 amino acids. CDR1 and CDR2 (germline): MNHNY, SVGAGI (reference sequence). Trimming took 2 bases from V and 5 from J, leaving 6 bases between them.

The chain has TRBV30 and TRBJ2-1; the D call may be TRBD1 or TRBD2 (5 bases each). Germline V gives CDR1 GTSNPN, CDR2 SVGIG (reference sequence). The CDR3 contains 13 residues. V dropped 4 bases and J dropped 7 bases, with 14 bases sitting between them. CDR3 residues: CAWTALGVNEQFF. The CDR3 DNA reads TGTGCCTGGACAGCCCTGGGGGTAAATGAGCAGTTCTTC. The complete variable domain, with remaining parts taken from reference TRBV30 and TRBJ2-1, reads SQTIHQWPATLVQPVGSPLSLECTVEGTSNPNLYWYRQAAGRGLQLLFYSVGIGQISSEVPQNLSASRPQDRQFILSSKKLLLSDSGFYLCAWTALGVNEQFFGPGTRLTVL.

V gene TRBV18 combines with J gene TRBJ2-7; 9 bases match TRBD1. The CDR3 length is 16 residues. The trim removed 0 bases at V and 6 bases at J, leaving 9 bases unmatched. Germline assignment: CDR1 KGHSH and CDR2 LQKENI. CDR3 sequence (DNA): TGTGCCAGCTCACCACCGCTCGGGACAGGGACGATCGAGCAGTACTTC. The encoded protein is CASSPPLGTGTIEQYF.

V is TRBV30 and J is TRBJ1-1; 10 nucleotides match TRBD1. The CDR3 totals 16 residues. Germline assignment: CDR1 GTSNPN and CDR2 SVGIG (reference sequence). The ends lost 0 bases at V and 3 bases at J; junction bases unmatched: 7. The chain's CDR3 is CAWSVTPGQGHTEAFF. CDR3 nucleotide sequence: TGTGCCTGGAGTGTAACTCCGGGACAGGGGCACACTGAAGCTTTCTTT.

This chain uses TRBV19 with TRBJ2-7; 10 nucleotides align to TRBD1. V shed 5 bases and J 5 bases; nucleotides not matched to a gene: 9. CDR1 and CDR2 from the germline V gene are LNHDA and SQIVND (reference sequence). The CDR3 contains 15 residues. The CDR3 spells CASSPTGTGVDEQYF. Written as DNA, the CDR3 is TGTGCCAGTAGTCCGACCGGGACAGGGGTGGACGAGCAGTACTTC. The full variable domain, its missing parts supplied by reference TRBV19 and TRBJ2-7, is DGGITQSPKYLFRKEGQNVTLSCEQNLNHDAMYWYRQDPGQGLRLIYYSQIVNDFQKGDIAEGYSVSREKKESFPLTVTSAQKNPTAFYLCASSPTGTGVDEQYFGPGTRLTVT.

This clone occurred once. The chain carries TRBV7-9 and TRBJ2-1; D perhaps matches TRBD2 (6 bases). Trimming took off 5 bases at V and 8 bases at J, with 25 bases between the two ends. Germline CDR1 SEHNR, CDR2 FQNEAQ (reference sequence). The CDR3 runs 17 residues. The CDR3 DNA sequence: TGTGCCAGCAGCCCGACGATCGGGTCGGGGGTTATGGATGAGCAGTTCTTC. This codes for CASSPTIGSGVMDEQFF.

The chain employs TRBV5-4 and TRBJ2-1; D perhaps matches TRBD1 (6 bases). V was cut by 4 bases and J by 4 bases, with 9 bases left in between. The CDR3 length is 13 residues. The germline gives CDR1 SGHNT, CDR2 YYREEE (reference sequence). CDR3 sequence (DNA): TGTGCCAGCAGCCCGCAGGGGTACAATGAGCAGTTCTTC. Residues: CASSPQGYNEQFF.

This clone appeared once. This chain connects TRBV27 to TRBJ2-7; 9 nucleotides line up with TRBD1. V lost 5 bases, J lost 2 bases, and 10 bases stayed unmatched. Germline values: CDR1 MNHEY, CDR2 SMNVEV (reference sequence). CDR3 length: 16 residues. The CDR3 DNA reads as TGTGCCAGCAGTCCAATTGCCGGACAGGGGCCCTACGAGCAGTACTTC. It yields the protein CASSPIAGQGPYEQYF.